The clone carrying this T cell receptor (beta chain) was observed a few times. Reverse transcribed after extraction, RNA yielded cDNA as the sequencing template. Generated by immunoSEQ multiplex PCR, the TCRdb table keeps only in-frame clones and is missing some. The sample includes over 110,000 clones, approximately 50% of them seen just once. Trimming cost V 7 bases and J 1 base, with 15 bases left between them. CDR1 is SQVTM and CDR2 is ANQGSEA in the germline V gene. There are 14 residues in the CDR3. This sample is drawn from a study of CD8+ T cells in alopecia areata. The source of this sequence is a human donor with alopecia areata. The sample was CD4+ T cells sorted from blood, taken at week 0. V usage is TRBV29-1 and J usage is TRBJ2-3, with a possible D match to TRBD1 (6 bases). Written as DNA, the CDR3 is TGCAGCGCCTCGACAGGTTCTGGCACAGATACGCAGTATTTT. It specifies CSASTGSGTDTQYF.